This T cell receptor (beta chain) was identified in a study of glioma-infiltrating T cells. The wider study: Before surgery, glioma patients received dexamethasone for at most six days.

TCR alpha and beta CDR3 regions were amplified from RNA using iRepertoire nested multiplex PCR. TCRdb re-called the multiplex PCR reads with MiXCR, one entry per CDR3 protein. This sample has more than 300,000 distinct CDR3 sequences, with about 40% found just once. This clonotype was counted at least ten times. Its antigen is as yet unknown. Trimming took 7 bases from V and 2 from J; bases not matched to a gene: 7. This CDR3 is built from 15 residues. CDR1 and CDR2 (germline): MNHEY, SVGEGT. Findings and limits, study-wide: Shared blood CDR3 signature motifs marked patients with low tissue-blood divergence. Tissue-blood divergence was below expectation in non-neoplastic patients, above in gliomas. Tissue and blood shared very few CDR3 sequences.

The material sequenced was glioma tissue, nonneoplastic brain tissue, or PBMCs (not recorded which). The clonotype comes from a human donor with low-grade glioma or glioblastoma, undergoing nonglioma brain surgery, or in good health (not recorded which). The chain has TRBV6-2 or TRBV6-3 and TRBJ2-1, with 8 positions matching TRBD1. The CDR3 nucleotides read TGTGCCAGCATCCCGGACAGGGAGGCCTACAATGAGCAGTTCTTC. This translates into CASIPDREAYNEQFF.